What follows are 19 T cell receptor beta chains derived from one specimen sequenced in a study of cytomegalovirus exposure and HLA in healthy donors. The PCR made use of 60 Vbeta and 13 Jbeta primers. Assay: immunoSEQ multiplex PCR; the TCRdb copy retains only in-frame clones and omits some. The data show about 100,000 clones, with over 65% seen just once and about a sixth held by the top ten. The material sequenced was PBMCs. These receptors all stem from a young woman in good health and CMV-seropositive.

The chain carries TRBV9 and TRBJ2-7, with TRBD1 matching 9 bases. There are 14 residues in the CDR3. V was pared by 2 bases and J by 6 bases, with 6 bases of the junction left unmatched. Germline V gives CDR1 SGDLS, CDR2 YYNGEE. Here the CDR3 reads CASSVGQGPLEQYF. The CDR3 DNA follows: TGTGCCAGCAGCGTGGGACAGGGCCCCCTCGAGCAGTACTTC.

This clone was seen more than once but under ten times. The chain recombines TRBV18 with TRBJ1-1; D gene uncertain. Trimming stripped 0 bases from V and 5 bases from J, with 16 bases between. Germline loops: CDR1 KGHSH, CDR2 LQKENI. The CDR3 length is 16 residues. CDR3 coding DNA: TGTGCCAGCTCACCACCGGATGGGTTGACGGGTACTGAAGCTTTCTTT. It encodes CASSPPDGLTGTEAFF. Full variable domain (missing parts from reference TRBV18 and TRBJ1-1): NAGVMQNPRHLVRRRGQEARLRCSPMKGHSHVYWYRQLPEEGLKFMVYLQKENIIDESGMPKERFSAEFPKEGPSILRIQQVVRGDSAAYFCASSPPDGLTGTEAFFGQGTRLTVV.

The V gene is TRBV10-3, the J gene TRBJ2-1; 8 bases align to TRBD2. CDR1 is ENHRY and CDR2 is SYGVKD in the germline V gene. The junction had 11 bases not matched to a gene; V was cut back by 6 bases and J by 4 bases. The CDR3 has 16 amino acids. Written as DNA, the CDR3 is TGTGCCATCAGCGCGGGAGGCGAGGCGGGGTACAATGAGCAGTTCTTC. Translating gives CAISAGGEAGYNEQFF.

The chain has TRBV7-9 and TRBJ1-1, with D unresolved. This CDR3 spans 13 amino acids. V gave up 7 bases and J gave up 3 bases, with 12 bases separating them. Germline V gene sequence: CDR1 SEHNR, CDR2 FQNEAQ (reference sequence). The CDR3: CASTLSGDTEAFF. CDR3 nucleotides: TGTGCCAGCACCTTGTCGGGTGACACTGAAGCTTTCTTT.

The chain has TRBV28 and TRBJ2-6; 12 positions agree with TRBD2. Trimming took 5 bases from V and 2 from J; bases not matched to a gene: 4. This CDR3 contains 17 residues. CDR1 and CDR2 from the germline V gene are MDHEN and SYDVKM. CDR3: CASSPTSGSTGANVLTF. As DNA, the CDR3 is TGTGCCAGCAGTCCGACTAGCGGGAGTACTGGGGCCAACGTCCTGACTTTC.

This clone was seen a few times. This rearrangement joins TRBV7-2 to TRBJ1-1; D gene unclear. Germline V gives CDR1 SGHTA, CDR2 FQGNSA. There are 14 residues in the CDR3. V was shortened by 5 bases and J by 4 bases, with 14 bases between the two germline ends. The CDR3, as DNA: TGTGCCAGCAGCCCAGGATGGGCGGGCACTGAAGCTTTCTTT. Residues: CASSPGWAGTEAFF.

The V gene is TRBV10-2, the J gene TRBJ2-5; no firm D call. Germline assignment: CDR1 WSHSY and CDR2 SAAADI. This CDR3 contains 11 residues. V shed 7 bases and J shed 5 bases, with 8 bases lying between them. The CDR3 nucleotides are TGCGCCAGCATGCAGGCGGAGACCCAGTACTTC. Translated: CASMQAETQYF.

Regarding this clone: The junction and the germline gene differ at one end; a read error may be behind it. The chain has TRBV2 and TRBJ2-3, with 16 bases that match TRBD2. Germline V lookup: CDR1 SNHLY, CDR2 FYNNEI. This CDR3 has 20 residues. This CDR3 reads CASSAVGTSGGVRSTNTQYF. The DNA of the CDR3 is TGTGCCAGCAGCGCCGTTGGGACTAGCGGGGGGGTCCGCAGCACAAATACGCAGTATTTT.

The genes are TRBV15 and TRBJ2-3; 13 bases agree with TRBD2. Germline lookup yields CDR1 LNHNV and CDR2 YYDKDF (reference sequence). The CDR3 spans 14 residues. V was clipped by 5 bases and J by 8 bases; unmatched bases: 4. The CDR3 loop is CATSLTSGGGTQYF. The CDR3, as DNA: TGTGCCACCAGCCTTACTAGCGGGGGGGGTACGCAGTATTTT.

J is TRBJ2-7 and V is TRBV5-5; 9 bases are shared with TRBD2. V shed 4 bases and J 6 bases; nucleotides not matched to a gene: 11. Germline CDR1 and CDR2: SGHKS and YYEKEE (reference sequence). The CDR3 sequence is 15 residues long. The CDR3, as DNA: TGTGCCAGCAGCCTCCCCAGCGGGGGGCCAGGCGAGCAGTACTTC. Protein: CASSLPSGGPGEQYF.

In this sample, this clone turned up a few times. This chain connects TRBV5-4 to TRBJ1-1, with D possibly being TRBD1 (6 bases). Trimming stripped 1 base from V and 6 bases from J, with 10 bases between. This CDR3 spans 13 amino acids. Germline CDR1 SGHNT, CDR2 YYREEE (reference sequence). The CDR3 spells CASSLMGAPEAFF. Here the CDR3 DNA reads TGTGCCAGCAGCTTGATGGGGGCCCCTGAAGCTTTCTTT.

The J gene is TRBJ1-2, the V gene TRBV7-2; no reliable D call. The length of the CDR3 is 16 residues. V was clipped by 2 bases and J by 8 bases, with 21 bases between them. CDR1 is SGHTA, CDR2 FQGNSA, per germline. The CDR3 nucleotides read TGTGCCAGCAGCTTAAATGCGCCACTCACTACCGGGGGCTACACCTTC. It encodes CASSLNAPLTTGGYTF.

The chain joins TRBV2 to TRBJ1-2; tentative D call: TRBD1 (5 bases). V was shortened by 6 bases and J by 4 bases, with 15 bases between the two germline ends. The CDR3 sequence is 14 residues long. Germline CDR1 and CDR2: SNHLY and FYNNEI. CDR3 amino acids: CASRISQTAYGYTF. The CDR3, as DNA: TGTGCCAGCAGGATTTCGCAGACAGCCTATGGCTACACCTTC.

The gene calls are TRBV7-6 and TRBJ2-7; 9 nucleotides agree with TRBD1. V lost 3 bases and J lost 7; bases outside the gene matches: 10. CDR3 length: 15 amino acids. Germline assignment: CDR1 SGHVS and CDR2 FNYEAQ. The CDR3 here is CASSFRQGELREQYF. The CDR3 DNA follows: TGTGCCAGCAGCTTTAGACAGGGGGAATTGAGGGAGCAGTACTTC.

The chain carries TRBV13 and TRBJ2-5; 8 bases agree with TRBD2. The CDR3 length is 14 residues. Losses at the gene ends were 5 bases for V and 5 bases for J; bases not matched to a gene: 7. The germline V gene has CDR1 PRHDT and CDR2 FYEKMQ (reference sequence). CDR3 region: CASSPWTSRETQYF. In DNA, the CDR3 is TGTGCCAGCAGCCCGTGGACTAGCCGTGAGACCCAGTACTTC.

CDR3 residues: CASSPRVANEKLFF. CDR3 DNA sequence: TGTGCCAGCTCACCACGAGTGGCTAATGAAAAACTGTTTTTT. The chain combines TRBV18 with TRBJ1-4, with D hard to call. The CDR3 covers 14 residues. Trimming cost V 1 base and J 3 bases, with 6 bases left between them. Looked up from germline, CDR1 is KGHSH and CDR2 is LQKENI.

In DNA form, the CDR3 reads TGCGCCAGCAGCCAGGGACAGGGGATACACAATGAGCAGTTCTTC. Protein sequence: CASSQGQGIHNEQFF. The V call is TRBV4-3, the J call TRBJ2-1; 10 bases map to TRBD1. This CDR3 has 15 residues. Germline lookup yields CDR1 LGHNA and CDR2 YSLEER. The V gene end was trimmed by 3 bases and the J gene end by 5 bases; junction bases not matched to a gene: 4.

The V gene is TRBV6-1, the J gene TRBJ2-7; TRBD1 aligns across 9 bases. The germline gives CDR1 MNHNS, CDR2 SASEGT. The CDR3 loop spans 15 amino acids. V was clipped by 6 bases and J by 0 bases; unmatched bases: 6. The CDR3 loop is CASSRGTGSSYEQYF. CDR3 nucleotides: TGTGCCAGCAGCCGAGGGACAGGGAGCTCCTACGAGCAGTACTTC.

The chain recombines TRBV4-2 with TRBJ2-7; 7 positions match TRBD2. Germline CDR1 LGHNA, CDR2 YNFKEQ. Unmatched junction bases numbered 2, after V lost 1 base and J lost 2 bases. The CDR3 consists of 14 residues. CDR3 coding DNA: TGTGCCAGCAGCCAAGGGGGGGGAGCCTACGAGCAGTACTTC. Translated: CASSQGGGAYEQYF.